The 6 T cell receptor beta chains in this list originate from one sample, sequenced in a study of cytomegalovirus exposure and HLA in healthy donors. Amplification used 60 Vbeta primers and 13 Jbeta primers. Clones were sequenced by immunoSEQ multiplex PCR, and TCRdb holds only the in-frame ones, with some missing. The table has approximately 150,000 clones, almost 80% seen once. The specimen sequenced was PBMCs. These receptors were obtained from a man aged 25 to 45 in good health and CMV-seronegative.

This chain joins TRBV5-4 and TRBJ2-7; TRBD2 matches 7 bases. V was clipped by 3 bases and J by 7 bases; unmatched bases: 10. Germline assignment: CDR1 SGHNT and CDR2 YYREEE (reference sequence). The CDR3 has 14 residues. The CDR3 region has the DNA TGTGCCAGCAGCTCCCGAGCGGGGCGGCTGGAGCAGTACTTC. Encoded protein: CASSSRAGRLEQYF.

V and J are TRBV29-1 and TRBJ2-7; maybe TRBD2 (6 bases). The CDR3 covers 13 residues. V lost 1 base, J lost 4 bases, and 11 bases lay in between. Looked up from germline, CDR1 is SQVTM and CDR2 is ANQGSEA. CDR3 coding DNA: TGCAGCGTTGAAGGGGGACTTTTTTACGAGCAGTACTTC. It yields the protein CSVEGGLFYEQYF.

V is TRBV30 and J is TRBJ2-1, with TRBD2 matching over 8 bases. The junction had 8 bases not matched to a gene; V was cut back by 4 bases and J by 0 bases. Germline assignment: CDR1 GTSNPN and CDR2 SVGIG (reference sequence). This CDR3 comprises 16 residues. The CDR3 DNA sequence: TGTGCCTGGACCCCTCGGGGGGGGAGCTCCTACAATGAGCAGTTCTTC. Protein sequence: CAWTPRGGSSYNEQFF. Drawing the rest from reference TRBV30 and TRBJ2-1, the complete variable domain is SQTIHQWPATLVQPVGSPLSLECTVEGTSNPNLYWYRQAAGRGLQLLFYSVGIGQISSEVPQNLSASRPQDRQFILSSKKLLLSDSGFYLCAWTPRGGSSYNEQFFGPGTRLTVL.

This clone was observed a single time. The rearrangement joins TRBV6-5 to TRBJ1-4; D might be TRBD1 (6 bases). V gave up 5 bases and J gave up 0 bases, with 10 bases separating them. The CDR3 contains 15 residues. From germline, CDR1 is MNHEY and CDR2 SVGAGI. CDR3 in amino acids: CASSTDSSTNEKLFF. The DNA for the CDR3 is TGTGCCAGCAGTACGGACAGCTCAACTAATGAAAAACTGTTTTTT.

The V gene is TRBV6-5, the J gene TRBJ2-3, with 8 bases aligning to TRBD2. This CDR3 spans 13 amino acids. Germline lookup yields CDR1 MNHEY and CDR2 SVGAGI. V lost 2 bases, J lost 9 bases, and 4 bases stayed unmatched. In DNA, the CDR3 is TGTGCCAGCAGTTACGCGGGGGGAGGCACGCAGTATTTT. The encoded protein is CASSYAGGGTQYF.

This clone turned up a few times. The V call is TRBV10-1, the J call TRBJ2-1, with D possibly matching TRBD1 (6 bases). Trimming took 2 bases from V and 8 from J, leaving 13 bases between them. This CDR3 spans 14 amino acids. From germline, CDR1 is WNHNN and CDR2 SYGVQD (reference sequence). CDR3 amino acids: CASSEGQPGHEQFF. CDR3 DNA sequence: TGCGCCAGCAGTGAGGGACAGCCAGGCCATGAGCAGTTCTTC.